Listed below are T cell receptor beta chains from one sample, sequenced in a study of T cells in Graves' hyperthyroidism and ophthalmopathy. TCRdb re-called the multiplex PCR reads through MiXCR, storing one row per CDR3 protein. The data show some 180,000 distinct CDR3 sequences, around 17% seen once. Sequenced: blood. Source of these receptors: a woman between 50 and 59 years old with Graves' hyperthyroidism. Both conserved end residues are part of each CDR3. The D gene is left open where the match is weak. Expanded clones are given a class, and other clones once, few, many or no size at all.

NA | many | TRBJ1-2 | TRBV12-3/TRBV12-4 | CASSYFNYGYTF | TGTGCCAGCAGTTACTTTAACTATGGCTACACCTTC
NA | many | TRBJ1-2 | TRBV5-8 | CASSLAGRDYGYTF | TGTGCCAGCAGCTTGGCTGGGAGAGACTATGGCTACACCTTC
TRBD2 | many | TRBJ2-3 | TRBV28 | CASSRDYTTDTQYF | TGTGCCAGCAGCCGGGACTACACCACAGATACGCAGTATTTT
TRBD2 | many | TRBJ2-1 | TRBV11-3 | CASSPTSGSNNEQFF | TGTGCCAGCAGCCCGACTAGCGGGTCGAACAATGAGCAGTTCTTC
TRBD2 | NA | TRBJ2-1 | TRBV20-1 | CSARELAGGPNEQFF | TGCAGTGCTAGAGAACTAGCGGGAGGCCCCAATGAGCAGTTCTTC
NA | many | TRBJ2-7 | TRBV7-2 | CASSRSVTYEQYF | TGTGCCAGCAGCCGGTCTGTCACCTACGAGCAGTACTTC
NA | many | TRBJ2-7 | TRBV12-3/TRBV12-4 | CASSLARGASEQYF | TGTGCCAGCAGTTTAGCACGGGGGGCTAGTGAGCAGTACTTC
NA | many | TRBJ1-3 | TRBV7-9 | CASSLYLGIGTIYF | TGTGCCAGCAGCTTATACCTCGGCATCGGCACCATATATTTT
TRBD1 | NA | TRBJ2-1 | TRBV7-7 | CASSSGQAEWDEQFF | TGTGCTAGCAGCTCCGGACAGGCAGAGTGGGATGAGCAGTTCTTC
NA | many | TRBJ2-7 | TRBV10-3 | CAISAPGYEQYF | TGTGCCATCAGTGCCCCGGGCTACGAGCAGTACTTC
NA | many | TRBJ2-3 | TRBV29-1 | CSVDLGRGTDTQYF | TGCAGCGTTGACTTGGGACGCGGCACAGATACGCAGTATTTT
TRBD2 | many | TRBJ2-7 | TRBV6-1 | CASSYVGTKNEQYF | TGTGCCAGCAGTTATGTTGGGACTAAAAACGAGCAGTACTTC
NA | many | TRBJ1-1 | TRBV19 | CASSIGEAGGYEAFF | TGTGCCAGTAGTATAGGAGAGGCAGGCGGCTATGAAGCTTTCTTT
NA | many | TRBJ2-7 | TRBV4-2 | CASSQDRGSPSYEQYF | TGTGCCAGCAGCCAAGATCGGGGGAGCCCCTCCTACGAGCAGTACTTC
NA | NA | TRBJ1-2 | TRBV2 | CASSDPGVSGTGKYGYTF | TGTGCCAGCAGTGACCCAGGAGTATCCGGGACGGGGAAATATGGCTACACCTTC
NA | few | TRBJ2-2 | TRBV7-7 | CASSLDQGPLSELFF | TGTGCTAGCAGCTTAGATCAGGGGCCGTTATCGGAGCTGTTTTTT
TRBD2 | many | TRBJ2-3 | TRBV7-2 | CASSLGLAGVSDTQYF | TGTGCCAGCAGCCTAGGACTAGCGGGAGTCTCAGATACGCAGTATTTT
TRBD2 | NA | TRBJ2-7 | TRBV6-5 | CASSYSIAGGYEQYF | TGTGCCAGCAGTTATTCTATAGCGGGAGGTTACGAGCAGTACTTC
NA | NA | TRBJ1-2 | TRBV27 | CASSPAWGGGYGYTF | TGTGCCAGCAGTCCCGCTTGGGGAGGGGGCTATGGCTACACCTTC
NA | few | TRBJ1-2 | TRBV6-2/TRBV6-3 | CASSYSRGGGYTF | TGTGCCAGCAGTTACTCGAGGGGGGGTGGCTACACCTTC
NA | NA | TRBJ1-2 | TRBV2 | CASSPSPGQNYGYTF | TGTGCCAGCAGCCCATCCCCCGGACAGAACTATGGCTACACCTTC
NA | NA | TRBJ2-5 | TRBV19 | CASSKTPGAARETQYF | TGTGCCAGTAGTAAGACCCCCGGGGCGGCGCGGGAGACCCAGTACTTC
NA | NA | TRBJ1-4 | TRBV30 | CAWIHGGAFNEKLFF | TGTGCCTGGATCCACGGAGGGGCCTTCAATGAAAAACTGTTTTTT
NA | NA | TRBJ2-3 | TRBV7-9 | CASSLASQGKWTDTQYF | TGTGCCAGCAGCTTAGCCTCACAGGGAAAGTGGACAGATACGCAGTATTTT
NA | many | TRBJ1-3 | TRBV27 | CASSTFGGNTIYF | TGTGCCAGCAGTACCTTCGGTGGAAACACCATATATTTT
NA | NA | TRBJ2-6 | TRBV19 | CASSMETAGANVLTF | TGTGCCAGTAGTATGGAGACAGCTGGGGCCAACGTCCTGACTTTC